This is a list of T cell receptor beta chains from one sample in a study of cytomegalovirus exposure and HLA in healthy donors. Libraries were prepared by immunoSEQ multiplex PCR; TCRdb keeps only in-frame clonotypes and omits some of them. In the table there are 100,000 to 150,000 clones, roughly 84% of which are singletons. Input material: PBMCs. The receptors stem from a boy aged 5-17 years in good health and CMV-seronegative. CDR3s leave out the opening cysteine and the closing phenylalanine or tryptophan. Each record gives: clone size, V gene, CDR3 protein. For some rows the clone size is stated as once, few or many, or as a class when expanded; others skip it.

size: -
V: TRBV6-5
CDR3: ASRQQSSYEQY

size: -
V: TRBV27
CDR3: ASRGTGATHNLMNTEAF

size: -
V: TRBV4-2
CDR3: ASSQGDSSIILNEQF

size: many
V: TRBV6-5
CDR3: ASSQDRTNTEAF

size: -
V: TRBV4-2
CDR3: ASSQPSGSLYNEQF

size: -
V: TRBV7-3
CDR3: ASSLSSGRRELF

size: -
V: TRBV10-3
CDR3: AISELSGRVYNEQF

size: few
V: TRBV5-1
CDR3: ASSLDSSGYT

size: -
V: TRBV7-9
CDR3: ASSPSGDYGYT

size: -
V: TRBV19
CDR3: ASSPWTGNEKLF

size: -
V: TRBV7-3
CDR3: ASSLNPGSGTEAF

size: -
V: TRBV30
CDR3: AWSRPLTGGAHEQY

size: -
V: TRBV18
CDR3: ASSRASGDYEQY

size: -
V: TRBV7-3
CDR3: ASSSFPGIRTEAF

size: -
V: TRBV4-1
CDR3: ASSQVANPNEKLF

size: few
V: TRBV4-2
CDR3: ASSLERVPGNVLT

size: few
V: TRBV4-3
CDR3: ASSQDPGSPYGYT

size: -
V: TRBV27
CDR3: ASSLGLADEQF

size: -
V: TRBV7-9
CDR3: ASSLDVGGEAF

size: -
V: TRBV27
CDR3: ASSRTPGGLDTEAF

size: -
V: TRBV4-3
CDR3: ASSQDVPPGGRYGYT

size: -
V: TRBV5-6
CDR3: ASSPSGLYGNEQY

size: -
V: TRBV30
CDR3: AWILGLRMNTEAF

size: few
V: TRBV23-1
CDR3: ASSHSGRAAGELF

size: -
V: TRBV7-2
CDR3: ASSLSGQFSYEQY

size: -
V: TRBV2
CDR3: ASSEESYNSPLH

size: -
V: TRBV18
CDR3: ASSPSSTDTQY

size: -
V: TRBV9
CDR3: ASGGNEQF

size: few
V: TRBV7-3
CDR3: ASSQSGGARGTEAF

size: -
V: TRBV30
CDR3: AWSEQSEAF

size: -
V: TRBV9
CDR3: ASSYGGTTTDTQY

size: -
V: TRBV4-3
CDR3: ASSQRTSYEQY

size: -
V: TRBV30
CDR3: AWSVRVWGRAPETQY

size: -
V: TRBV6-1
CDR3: ASSGGTGALFDTEAF

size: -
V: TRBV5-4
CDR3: ASSPNNSPLH

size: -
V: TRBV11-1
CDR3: ASSPGNGPEAF

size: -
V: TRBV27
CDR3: ASSSIRTVPREQY

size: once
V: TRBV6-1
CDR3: ASSEEGGQGHQPQH

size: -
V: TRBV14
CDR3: ASSGDRHGYT

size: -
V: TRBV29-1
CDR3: SVTGTDYGYT

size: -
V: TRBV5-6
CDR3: ASRYSGINSYNEQF

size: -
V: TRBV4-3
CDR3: ASSHQQGTGGYP

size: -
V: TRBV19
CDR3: ASSSGMRKTQY

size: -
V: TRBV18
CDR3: ASSPPGQGGSPLH

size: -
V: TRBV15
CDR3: ATSRDSSPETQY